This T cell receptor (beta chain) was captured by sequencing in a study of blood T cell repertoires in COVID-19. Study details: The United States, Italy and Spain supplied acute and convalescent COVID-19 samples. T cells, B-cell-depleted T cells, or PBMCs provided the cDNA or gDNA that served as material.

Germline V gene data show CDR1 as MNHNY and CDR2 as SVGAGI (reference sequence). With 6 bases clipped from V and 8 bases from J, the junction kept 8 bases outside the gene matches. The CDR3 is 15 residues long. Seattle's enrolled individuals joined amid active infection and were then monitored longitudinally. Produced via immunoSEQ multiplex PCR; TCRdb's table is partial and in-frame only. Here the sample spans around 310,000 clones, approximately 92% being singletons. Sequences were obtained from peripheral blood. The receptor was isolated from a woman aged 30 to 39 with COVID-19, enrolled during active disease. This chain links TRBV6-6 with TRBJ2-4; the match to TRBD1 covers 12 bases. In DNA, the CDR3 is TGTGCCAGCAGCTTGTGGGGACAGGGGGCAGACATTCAGTACTTC. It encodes CASSLWGQGADIQYF.